These 6 T cell receptor beta chains were sequenced from one sample in a study of monozygotic twins with cystic fibrosis. Measured with immunoSEQ multiplex PCR; TCRdb has only the in-frame clones, and not every one. The sample shows around 30,000 clones, over 80% of them seen only once. Sequences were obtained from blood. All receptors derive from a girl aged 2-15 years with cystic fibrosis.

A few counts support this clone. The rearrangement uses TRBV30 and TRBJ1-1; D gene uncertain. The germline gives CDR1 GTSNPN, CDR2 SVGIG (reference sequence). Trimming stripped 0 bases from V and 4 bases from J, with 6 bases between. This CDR3 comprises 12 residues. CDR3 nucleotide sequence: TGTGCCTGGAGTGTTTCCTTCACTGAAGCTTTCTTT. This translates into CAWSVSFTEAFF.

This sequence joins TRBV6-5 and TRBJ2-3; D gene ambiguous. This CDR3 comprises 12 residues. Trimming cost V 6 bases and J 2 bases, with 6 bases left between them. Germline lookup yields CDR1 MNHEY and CDR2 SVGAGI. The CDR3 reads CASSQSTDTQYF. CDR3 in DNA: TGTGCCAGCAGCCAGTCCACAGATACGCAGTATTTT.

The V gene is TRBV6-1, the J gene TRBJ2-2; D might be TRBD1 (5 bases). V lost 4 bases and J 1 base, leaving 10 bases between the germline ends. Germline assignment: CDR1 MNHNS and CDR2 SASEGT. The CDR3 runs to 15 residues. This chain's CDR3 is CASSGRQGNTGELFF. CDR3 coding DNA: TGTGCCAGCAGTGGAAGGCAGGGGAACACCGGGGAGCTGTTTTTT.

The V call is TRBV4-2, the J call TRBJ1-2; TRBD1 matches at 8 bases. The V segment lost 0 bases and the J segment 4 bases; nucleotides outside the gene matches: 4. Germline V gives CDR1 LGHNA, CDR2 YNFKEQ. This CDR3 is built from 15 residues. In DNA form, the CDR3 reads TGTGCCAGCAGCCAAGAAGGGCAGGGGGCCTATGGCTACACCTTC. This codes for CASSQEGQGAYGYTF.

The gene calls are TRBV7-6 and TRBJ1-1; D is unresolved. The V gene lost 2 bases and the J gene lost 1 base, with 17 bases spanning the gap. The CDR3 is 17 residues long. Per germline, CDR1 SGHVS and CDR2 FNYEAQ. This chain's CDR3 is CASSLSSAHGKNTEAFF. The CDR3 region has the DNA TGTGCCAGCAGCTTATCGTCGGCTCACGGAAAGAACACTGAAGCTTTCTTT.

The rearrangement links TRBV9 to TRBJ1-1; no firm D call. V lost 0 bases, J lost 1 base, and 7 bases lay in between. CDR1 and CDR2 from the germline V gene are SGDLS and YYNGEE. The CDR3 extends over 14 amino acids. CDR3 region: CASSVVPGNTEAFF. The DNA of the CDR3 is TGTGCCAGCAGCGTAGTCCCAGGGAACACTGAAGCTTTCTTT.